Listed below are T cell receptor beta chains from one sample, sequenced in a study of vaccination and CD4 T cells after COVID-19. Using its own MiXCR run on the PCR reads, TCRdb lists one record per CDR3 protein. The sample lists 9,500 to 10,000 distinct CDR3 sequences, roughly 70% occurring once. These TCRs are of unknown antigen specificity. Material: CD4+ T cells from blood, cultured in vitro. Every receptor here comes from a human donor who had recovered from COVID-19. CDR3s include the opening cysteine and the closing phenylalanine or tryptophan. Each record gives: clone size, D gene, V gene, J gene, CDR3 protein, CDR3 DNA. The D gene is left open where the match is weak. Only part of the rows carry a size: once, few, many, or a class if the clone is expanded.

size: NA
D: NA
V: TRBV11-2
J: TRBJ2-5
CDR3: CASSGDLGAGETQYF
DNA: TGTGCCAGCAGCGGGGACCTGGGGGCCGGGGAGACCCAGTACTTC

size: NA
D: NA
V: TRBV20-1
J: TRBJ2-7
CDR3: CSARDYRTYEQYF
DNA: TGCAGTGCTAGAGATTACAGGACCTACGAGCAGTACTTC

size: NA
D: NA
V: TRBV7-8
J: TRBJ1-6
CDR3: CASSLDAGRPLHF
DNA: TGTGCCAGCAGCTTAGATGCGGGGCGGCCCCTCCACTTT

size: NA
D: TRBD2
V: TRBV6-1
J: TRBJ2-7
CDR3: CASSPGTNQYEQYF
DNA: TGTGCCAGCAGTCCTGGGACTAACCAGTACGAGCAGTACTTC

size: few
D: NA
V: TRBV20-1
J: TRBJ2-3
CDR3: CSAKLGGGTDTQYF
DNA: TGCAGTGCTAAGCTCGGCGGGGGCACAGATACGCAGTATTTT

size: NA
D: NA
V: TRBV19
J: TRBJ2-7
CDR3: CASSGGDSSYEQYF
DNA: TGTGCCAGTTCCGGGGGCGATAGCTCCTACGAGCAGTACTTC

size: NA
D: TRBD1
V: TRBV20-1
J: TRBJ2-6
CDR3: CSAIRDRGGSGANVLTF
DNA: TGCAGTGCTATCCGGGACAGGGGAGGTTCCGGGGCCAACGTCCTGACTTTC

size: once
D: TRBD1
V: TRBV30
J: TRBJ1-1
CDR3: CAWRGQMNTEAFF
DNA: TGTGCCTGGAGGGGACAGATGAACACTGAAGCTTTCTTT

size: NA
D: NA
V: TRBV11-2
J: TRBJ2-7
CDR3: CASSKSGFSSYEQYF
DNA: TGTGCCAGCAGTAAGTCCGGTTTTAGCTCCTACGAGCAGTACTTC

size: few
D: NA
V: TRBV24-1
J: TRBJ2-5
CDR3: CATSDSTVYQETQYF
DNA: TGTGCCACCAGTGATTCGACAGTGTACCAAGAGACCCAGTACTTC

size: NA
D: NA
V: TRBV10-3
J: TRBJ1-1
CDR3: CAISYEVDTEAFF
DNA: TGTGCCATAAGTTACGAGGTCGATACTGAAGCTTTCTTT

size: NA
D: NA
V: TRBV20-1
J: TRBJ1-6
CDR3: CSAAAGSASPLHF
DNA: TGCAGTGCTGCGGCGGGATCCGCCTCACCCCTCCACTTT

size: NA
D: NA
V: TRBV28
J: TRBJ2-7
CDR3: CASRTPLGGSYEQYF
DNA: TGTGCCAGCAGAACCCCCCTAGGCGGTTCCTACGAGCAGTACTTC

size: NA
D: TRBD1
V: TRBV5-6
J: TRBJ1-1
CDR3: CASSPGTGKVNTEAFF
DNA: TGTGCCAGCAGCCCCGGGACAGGGAAGGTGAACACTGAAGCTTTCTTT

size: NA
D: NA
V: TRBV20-1
J: TRBJ1-1
CDR3: CSARMGGGHTEAFF
DNA: TGCAGTGCTAGGATGGGAGGGGGGCACACTGAAGCTTTCTTT

size: NA
D: NA
V: TRBV19
J: TRBJ2-7
CDR3: CASSTRASGASSYEQYF
DNA: TGTGCCAGTAGTACCCGGGCCTCAGGGGCCAGCTCCTACGAGCAGTACTTC

size: NA
D: TRBD2
V: TRBV27
J: TRBJ2-2
CDR3: CASSPTPGLAGDTGELFF
DNA: TGTGCCAGCAGTCCCACCCCAGGACTAGCAGGAGACACCGGGGAGCTGTTTTTT

size: once
D: NA
V: TRBV19
J: TRBJ2-7
CDR3: CASSGRVSGVFYEQYF
DNA: TGTGCCAGTAGTGGAAGGGTCTCGGGGGTATTCTACGAGCAGTACTTC

size: NA
D: NA
V: TRBV11-2
J: TRBJ2-3
CDR3: CASSLDYGQGYTDTQYF
DNA: TGTGCCAGCAGCTTAGATTATGGTCAAGGATACACAGATACGCAGTATTTT

size: NA
D: NA
V: TRBV27
J: TRBJ2-6
CDR3: CASRARASSGANVLTF
DNA: TGTGCCAGCAGGGCCAGGGCTAGCTCTGGGGCCAACGTCCTGACTTTC

size: NA
D: TRBD1
V: TRBV5-1
J: TRBJ2-7
CDR3: CASSTGQGPHEQYF
DNA: TGCGCCAGCAGCACCGGACAGGGACCCCACGAGCAGTACTTC

size: NA
D: NA
V: TRBV11-3
J: TRBJ2-5
CDR3: CASSPGGQQETQYF
DNA: TGTGCCAGCAGTCCCGGGGGTCAACAAGAGACCCAGTACTTC

size: few
D: TRBD1
V: TRBV20-1
J: TRBJ1-2
CDR3: CSARATVGDSYGYTF
DNA: TGCAGTGCTAGAGCGACGGTGGGGGACAGCTATGGCTACACCTTC

size: NA
D: NA
V: TRBV6-1
J: TRBJ2-7
CDR3: CASGNGVYEQYF
DNA: TGTGCCAGCGGGAACGGAGTATACGAGCAGTACTTC

size: NA
D: NA
V: TRBV2
J: TRBJ2-5
CDR3: CASSEALRSETQYF
DNA: TGTGCCAGCAGTGAAGCCCTCAGAAGCGAGACCCAGTACTTC

size: medium-sized
D: NA
V: TRBV6-1
J: TRBJ1-4
CDR3: CASRGLLAREKLFF
DNA: TGTGCCAGCAGAGGACTTCTCGCCAGGGAAAAACTGTTTTTT

size: NA
D: NA
V: TRBV6-1
J: TRBJ1-1
CDR3: CASSARGDTEAFF
DNA: TGTGCCAGCAGCGCGAGAGGGGACACTGAAGCTTTCTTT

size: NA
D: NA
V: TRBV10-1
J: TRBJ2-3
CDR3: CASSGLTDTQYF
DNA: TGCGCCAGCAGTGGTCTAACAGATACGCAGTATTTT

size: NA
D: NA
V: TRBV20-1
J: TRBJ1-3
CDR3: CSAPDHLGSGNTIYF
DNA: TGCAGTGCTCCGGATCACCTGGGCTCTGGAAACACCATATATTTT

size: NA
D: NA
V: TRBV27
J: TRBJ1-6
CDR3: CASSPTPRGDNSPLHF
DNA: TGTGCCAGCAGTCCCACCCCTAGGGGGGATAATTCACCCCTCCACTTT

size: few
D: NA
V: TRBV20-1
J: TRBJ1-2
CDR3: CSAVPTLNGYTF
DNA: TGCAGTGCTGTCCCTACTCTCAATGGCTACACCTTC

size: NA
D: NA
V: TRBV29-1
J: TRBJ2-2
CDR3: CSVSDGELFF
DNA: TGCAGCGTTTCCGACGGGGAGCTGTTTTTT

size: NA
D: NA
V: TRBV20-1
J: TRBJ1-6
CDR3: CSAPLAGYNSPLHF
DNA: TGCAGTGCTCCCCTCGCGGGCTATAATTCACCCCTCCACTTT

size: once
D: TRBD2
V: TRBV20-1
J: TRBJ2-1
CDR3: CSARTSGDYNEQFF
DNA: TGCAGTGCAAGGACTAGCGGAGATTACAATGAGCAGTTCTTC

size: NA
D: NA
V: TRBV20-1
J: TRBJ1-1
CDR3: CSARATGPQNTEAFF
DNA: TGCAGTGCTAGAGCGACGGGCCCACAGAACACTGAAGCTTTCTTT

size: NA
D: TRBD2
V: TRBV19
J: TRBJ2-2
CDR3: CASSIAGGIGELFF
DNA: TGTGCCAGTAGTATTGCGGGAGGAATCGGGGAGCTGTTTTTT

size: few
D: NA
V: TRBV20-1
J: TRBJ1-2
CDR3: CSAYGQSDRSVIPYGYTF
DNA: TGCAGTGCTTATGGACAGTCCGATCGATCAGTCATCCCCTATGGCTACACCTTC

size: once
D: NA
V: TRBV6-1
J: TRBJ2-1
CDR3: CASRETGYNEQFF
DNA: TGTGCCAGCAGGGAAACAGGATACAATGAGCAGTTCTTC

size: NA
D: NA
V: TRBV29-1
J: TRBJ1-3
CDR3: CSAMSSGNTIYF
DNA: TGCAGCGCCATGAGCTCTGGAAACACCATATATTTT

size: NA
D: TRBD1
V: TRBV6-1
J: TRBJ2-7
CDR3: CASSARDRDHEQYF
DNA: TGTGCCAGCAGTGCCCGGGACAGGGACCACGAGCAGTACTTC

size: once
D: NA
V: TRBV6-1
J: TRBJ1-2
CDR3: CASSANRYGYTF
DNA: TGTGCCAGCAGTGCGAATCGCTATGGCTACACCTTC

size: NA
D: TRBD2
V: TRBV5-4
J: TRBJ2-2
CDR3: CASSLGLAGNTGELFF
DNA: TGTGCCAGCAGCTTGGGCCTAGCGGGAAACACCGGGGAGCTGTTTTTT

size: NA
D: NA
V: TRBV9
J: TRBJ1-2
CDR3: CASSVVEGTGGYTF
DNA: TGTGCCAGCAGCGTAGTGGAAGGGACGGGCGGCTACACCTTC

size: NA
D: NA
V: TRBV20-1
J: TRBJ1-2
CDR3: CSARDGRGRPSYTF
DNA: TGCAGTGCTAGAGACGGTCGCGGACGGCCGAGCTACACCTTC

size: NA
D: NA
V: TRBV24-1
J: TRBJ1-3
CDR3: CATSRGNTGNTIYF
DNA: TGTGCCACCTCTAGGGGGAACACTGGAAACACCATATATTTT

size: NA
D: NA
V: TRBV6-5
J: TRBJ1-1
CDR3: CASSYSSGRGTEAFF
DNA: TGTGCCAGCAGTTACTCGAGCGGTCGGGGCACTGAAGCTTTCTTT

size: NA
D: NA
V: TRBV19
J: TRBJ2-2
CDR3: CASSPLGLGELFF
DNA: TGTGCCAGTAGTCCCCTGGGACTTGGGGAGCTGTTTTTT

size: few
D: NA
V: TRBV14
J: TRBJ1-4
CDR3: CASSQFNSANEKLFF
DNA: TGTGCCAGCAGCCAATTTAACAGCGCTAATGAAAAACTGTTTTTT

size: once
D: NA
V: TRBV30
J: TRBJ1-4
CDR3: CAWSVPRTQLGKLFF
DNA: TGTGCCTGGAGTGTACCGAGGACCCAGTTGGGGAAACTGTTTTTT

size: few
D: TRBD1
V: TRBV20-1
J: TRBJ2-2
CDR3: CSARRTGTTGELFF
DNA: TGCAGTGCTAGGAGGACAGGAACCACCGGGGAGCTGTTTTTT

size: few
D: NA
V: TRBV6-2/TRBV6-3
J: TRBJ1-2
CDR3: CASSTIRETNYGYTF
DNA: TGTGCCAGCAGTACGATCCGGGAGACTAACTATGGCTACACCTTC

size: few
D: TRBD1
V: TRBV2
J: TRBJ1-2
CDR3: CASSGDSTNYGYTF
DNA: TGTGCCAGCAGTGGGGACAGCACAAACTATGGCTACACCTTC

size: NA
D: TRBD1
V: TRBV5-5
J: TRBJ1-2
CDR3: CASNLGQGRYGYTF
DNA: TGTGCCAGCAATCTGGGACAGGGTCGGTATGGCTACACCTTC

size: NA
D: NA
V: TRBV7-9
J: TRBJ2-5
CDR3: CASSLADSLETQYF
DNA: TGTGCCAGCAGCTTAGCGGATTCCCTGGAGACCCAGTACTTC

size: NA
D: TRBD1
V: TRBV11-3
J: TRBJ1-2
CDR3: CASSPSFDRGYGYTF
DNA: TGTGCCAGCAGCCCATCCTTTGACAGGGGCTATGGCTACACCTTC